This TCR beta chain originates from a study of T cell responses to AZD1222 COVID-19 vaccine. Study context: The study pooled second doses at about 4 or about 12 weeks. Findings and caveats of the study: Clonal diversity was possibly underestimated, and white British individuals and females predominated among donors. Spike was spanned by vaccine-associated CD4 TCRs, which were dominant at 160-218 and 743-854. Seropositive status at baseline applied to only 6 or 7 AZD1222 recipients.

This clone was seen only once. What it recognizes is unknown. This CDR3 comprises 16 residues. V lost 0 bases, J lost 4 bases, and 7 bases stayed unmatched. Germline CDR1 is SGHVS and CDR2 is FNYEAQ. Assay: immunoSEQ multiplex PCR; the TCRdb copy retains only in-frame clones and omits some. This sample has some 94,000 clones, with approximately 94% found just once. The TCR comes from an adult in good health. The rearrangement links TRBV7-6 to TRBJ1-2; TRBD1 agrees at 8 bases. Sample: peripheral blood, taken on day 0 of AZD1222 vaccination. The CDR3 sequence: CASSLALAGGGYGYTF. The CDR3 DNA reads as TGTGCCAGCAGCTTAGCGTTGGCAGGGGGCGGCTATGGCTACACCTTC. Together with reference TRBV7-6 and TRBJ1-2, the CDR3 gives the full variable domain: GAGVSQSPRYKVTKRGQDVALRCDPISGHVSLYWYRQALGQGPEFLTYFNYEAQQDKSGLPNDRFSAERPEGSISTLTIQRTEQRDSAMYRCASSLALAGGGYGYTFGSGTRLTVV.